This TCR beta chain is from a study of blood T cell repertoires in COVID-19. Germline-derived CDR1 and CDR2 are MGHRA and YSYEKL. This CDR3 is 13 amino acids long. Trimming shortened V by 6 bases and J by 6 bases, and 13 bases separated the two germline ends. Sequencing used immunoSEQ multiplex PCR; TCRdb keeps in-frame clones, though not all of them. The profile shows some 48,000 clones, about nine tenths of them singletons. The TCR was taken from a woman of 80 years or more with COVID-19, enrolled during active disease. Input material: peripheral blood. The gene calls are TRBV4-1 and TRBJ2-3; D ambiguous. CDR3 sequence (DNA): TGCGCCAGCAGGCACAAAATCGGGGATACGCAGTATTTT. Amino acid sequence: CASRHKIGDTQYF.